Below are 31 T cell receptor beta chains sequenced from a single sample in a study of T-cell memory formation after mild COVID-19. TCRdb reprocessed the 5' RACE reads with MiXCR, giving one entry per CDR3 protein. The sample holds some 600,000 distinct CDR3 sequences, roughly 17% seen once. The specimen sequenced was PBMCs or a T cell subset sorted from them (not recorded which). These receptors all stem from an adult woman who had mild COVID-19 (a few samples of this study predate the infection). Cell type and time point are not known.

This clonotype appeared a few times. J is TRBJ2-7 and V is TRBV12-3 or TRBV12-4; D remains unclear. The CDR3 length is 14 residues. V lost 5 bases to trimming and J lost 0 bases, with 11 bases between them. The CDR3 loop is CASSPSYGSYEQYF. CDR3 DNA sequence: TGTGCCAGCAGTCCGTCCTACGGCTCCTACGAGCAGTACTTC.

This clonotype was counted only a few times. The chain uses TRBV6-5 and TRBJ2-5, with a possible D match to TRBD2 (5 bases). The CDR3 contains 14 residues. Germline CDR1 reads MNHEY; CDR2 reads SVGAGI. Trimming shortened V by 0 bases and J by 5 bases, and 10 bases separated the two germline ends. Here the CDR3 reads CASSYSGLGETQYF. CDR3 bases: TGTGCCAGCAGTTACTCTGGACTCGGGGAGACCCAGTACTTC.

This chain uses TRBV19 with TRBJ2-1; TRBD2 matches at 7 bases. Trimming at V came to 7 bases and at J to 6 bases, leaving 12 bases not matched to a gene. Germline CDR1 is LNHDA and CDR2 is SQIVND (reference sequence). CDR3 length: 15 amino acids. CDR3 loop: CASTPELASLNEQFF. The CDR3 region has the DNA TGTGCCAGTACCCCTGAACTAGCGTCGCTCAATGAGCAGTTCTTC.

The table lists this clonotype with many counts. The chain has TRBV20-1 and TRBJ2-5; TRBD2 matches at 7 bases. The germline V gene has CDR1 DFQATT and CDR2 SNEGSKA (reference sequence). The CDR3 has 13 amino acids. The ends lost 2 bases at V and 4 bases at J; junction bases unmatched: 4. The CDR3 is CSARKPGGETQYF. The CDR3 bases are TGCAGTGCTAGAAAGCCGGGGGGAGAGACCCAGTACTTC.

This clonotype came up a few times. J is TRBJ1-1 and V is TRBV5-5, with D perhaps matching TRBD1 (5 bases). Trimming shortened V by 2 bases and J by 4 bases, and 12 bases separated the two germline ends. Germline V gene data show CDR1 as SGHKS and CDR2 as YYEKEE (reference sequence). The CDR3 has 14 residues. The chain's CDR3 is CASSFGPGGTEAFF. The CDR3 nucleotides are TGTGCCAGCAGCTTTGGTCCGGGGGGCACTGAAGCTTTCTTT.

In its sample, this clonotype was seen a few times. The chain couples TRBV7-3 to TRBJ2-6; D might be TRBD2 (5 bases). CDR1 is SGHTA, CDR2 FQGTGA, per germline. V lost 1 base to trimming and J lost 2 bases, with 12 bases between them. The CDR3 covers 17 residues. CDR3: CASSLIGPGTGANVLTF. Written as DNA, the CDR3 is TGTGCCAGCAGCTTAATAGGCCCCGGGACTGGGGCCAACGTCCTGACTTTC.

This clonotype showed up just a few times. The J gene is TRBJ2-2, the V gene TRBV7-3; 7 bases line up with TRBD2. There are 18 residues in the CDR3. Losses at the gene ends were 5 bases for V and 1 base for J; bases not matched to a gene: 13. From germline, CDR1 is SGHTA and CDR2 FQGTGA. This chain's CDR3 is CASSARGGSWENTGELFF. The CDR3 nucleotides are TGTGCCAGCAGCGCCCGGGGAGGGTCATGGGAGAACACCGGGGAGCTGTTTTTT.

This clonotype was detected only a few times. The chain combines TRBV7-9 with TRBJ1-4; TRBD1 agrees at 7 bases. The germline gives CDR1 SEHNR, CDR2 FQNEAQ (reference sequence). V shed 3 bases, J shed 7 bases, and the junction held 8 bases outside the gene matches. The CDR3 totals 15 residues. CDR3 in DNA: TGTGCCAGCAGCTTGGGACAGATGGTGGGTGAAAAACTGTTTTTT. Protein sequence: CASSLGQMVGEKLFF.

This clonotype was observed a handful of times. The V call is TRBV27, the J call TRBJ2-2, with D tentatively TRBD1 (7 bases). CDR3 length equals 17 residues. The V gene's germline CDR1 is MNHEY and CDR2 SMNVEV (reference sequence). Trimming took off 3 bases at V and 4 bases at J, with 18 bases between the two ends. The CDR3 spells CASSFARLQGGTGELFF. The CDR3 nucleotides are TGTGCCAGCAGTTTCGCACGGTTGCAGGGGGGCACCGGGGAGCTGTTTTTT.

The V gene is TRBV7-7, the J gene TRBJ1-1; TRBD1 might be the D (6 bases). Germline V lookup: CDR1 SSHAT, CDR2 FNYEAQ (reference sequence). This CDR3 is built from 13 residues. CDR3 region: CATWGPGGTEAFF. The CDR3 coding sequence is TGTGCTACCTGGGGGCCTGGGGGCACTGAAGCTTTCTTT.

This clonotype came up many times. The chain joins TRBV3-1 to TRBJ2-2; unclear D gene. The CDR3 is 13 residues long. Trimming shortened V by 3 bases and J by 2 bases, and 4 bases separated the two germline ends. Germline V gene sequence: CDR1 LGHDT, CDR2 YNNKEL (reference sequence). The DNA for the CDR3 is TGTGCCAGCAGCCACAGAAACACCGGGGAGCTGTTTTTT. It specifies CASSHRNTGELFF.

V and J are TRBV2 and TRBJ2-7; unclear D gene. CDR1 is SNHLY and CDR2 is FYNNEI in the germline V gene. The CDR3 extends over 13 amino acids. V shed 3 bases and J shed 3 bases, with 9 bases lying between them. The CDR3 DNA follows: TGTGCCAGCAGTGACGTAGAAGACTACGAGCAGTACTTC. Protein: CASSDVEDYEQYF. The full variable domain, with the rest looked up from reference TRBV2 and TRBJ2-7, is EPEVTQTPSHQVTQMGQEVILRCVPISNHLYFYWYRQILGQKVEFLVSFYNNEISEKSEIFDDQFSVERPDGSNFTLKIRSTKLEDSAMYFCASSDVEDYEQYFGPGTRLTVT.

The chain couples TRBV2 to TRBJ1-3; D might be TRBD1 (6 bases). The CDR3 spans 15 residues. Germline V gene data show CDR1 as SNHLY and CDR2 as FYNNEI. With 3 bases removed from V and 0 bases from J, the gap between germline ends came to 9 bases. CDR3: CASSDGGSSGNTIYF. Here the CDR3 DNA reads TGTGCCAGCAGTGACGGGGGCAGCTCTGGAAACACCATATATTTT.

The genes are TRBV4-1 and TRBJ1-2, with TRBD1 matching 8 bases. CDR3 length equals 18 residues. Germline lookup yields CDR1 MGHRA and CDR2 YSYEKL. Trimming took 4 bases from V and 4 from J; bases not matched to a gene: 17. Here the CDR3 DNA reads TGCGCCAGCAGCCGTCGTAAAGGTCGGACAGGGTCCATCTATGGCTACACCTTC. It encodes CASSRRKGRTGSIYGYTF.

This clonotype has a handful of counts. The V call is TRBV9, the J call TRBJ2-1; 10 bases agree with TRBD1. CDR1 is SGDLS and CDR2 is YYNGEE in the germline V gene. The junction had 8 bases not matched to a gene; V was cut back by 1 base and J by 4 bases. This CDR3 is built from 17 residues. For the CDR3, the DNA is TGTGCCAGCAGCGTAACCGGAGGGGACAGGGGTTACAATGAGCAGTTCTTC. Translated: CASSVTGGDRGYNEQFF.

This clonotype was detected many times. The V call is TRBV29-1, the J call TRBJ2-7; TRBD1 matches at 9 bases. The CDR3 covers 13 residues. Trimming at V came to 5 bases and at J to 4 bases, leaving 6 bases not matched to a gene. Germline lookup yields CDR1 SQVTM and CDR2 ANQGSEA. In nucleotides, the CDR3 is TGCAGCGTTTTGGGGACAGGGCGGTACGAGCAGTACTTC. This gives the protein CSVLGTGRYEQYF.

This clonotype has just a few counts. Here the CDR3 DNA reads TGCGCCAGCAGCTCCGTCGCGTCGTACGATGAGCAGTTCTTC. It specifies CASSSVASYDEQFF. The genes are TRBV5-1 and TRBJ2-1; D gene ambiguous. This CDR3 region has 14 residues. Germline values: CDR1 SGHRS, CDR2 YFSETQ. V was cut by 3 bases and J by 8 bases, with 15 bases left in between.

The chain recombines TRBV11-3 with TRBJ2-2; D unclear. The CDR3 length is 13 residues. CDR1 and CDR2 (germline): SGHNT, YENEEA. V shed 4 bases and J shed 9 bases, with 12 bases lying between them. The CDR3: CASSSSYGWELFF. DNA of the CDR3: TGTGCCAGCAGCTCGAGTTATGGGTGGGAGCTGTTTTTT. Full variable domain (missing parts from reference TRBV11-3 and TRBJ2-2): EAGVVQSPRYKIIEKKQPVAFWCNPISGHNTLYWYLQNLGQGPELLIRYENEEAVDDSQLPKDRFSAERLKGVDSTLKIQPAELGDSAVYLCASSSSYGWELFFGEGSRLTVL.

This clonotype was recorded a few times. The rearrangement links TRBV12-3 or TRBV12-4 to TRBJ2-1, with 8 bases that match TRBD1. J lost 7 bases, V lost 5 bases, and 4 bases had no gene match. The CDR3 has 13 residues. Here the CDR3 reads CASSRQGWNEQFF. For the CDR3, the DNA is TGTGCCAGCAGTCGACAGGGGTGGAATGAGCAGTTCTTC.

This clonotype was recorded a few times. This chain connects TRBV6-4 to TRBJ2-2, with D uncertain. The CDR3 has 14 amino acids. Per germline, CDR1 MRHNA and CDR2 SNTAGT. V dropped 4 bases and J dropped 4 bases, with 10 bases sitting between them. CDR3 in amino acids: CASSVTDGTGELFF. For the CDR3, the DNA is TGTGCCAGCAGTGTGACTGATGGCACCGGGGAGCTGTTTTTT.

This sequence joins TRBV7-9 and TRBJ1-2, with TRBD1 matching over 10 bases. This CDR3 has 15 residues. Germline lookup yields CDR1 SEHNR and CDR2 FQNEAQ (reference sequence). The V and J ends lost 4 bases and 3 bases, in that order; junction bases with no gene match: 5. As DNA, the CDR3 is TGTGCCAGCAGCTCGACAGGGGGCGTCCACTATGGCTACACCTTC. Protein product: CASSSTGGVHYGYTF.

A few counts support this clonotype. This sequence joins TRBV7-6 and TRBJ2-3; D is perhaps TRBD1 (6 bases). Trimming took off 3 bases at V and 1 base at J, with 14 bases between the two ends. The CDR3 contains 16 residues. Germline assignment: CDR1 SGHVS and CDR2 FNYEAQ. As DNA, the CDR3 is TGTGCCAGCAGCTTTGGAACAGGGTACCGCACAGATACGCAGTATTTT. Protein product: CASSFGTGYRTDTQYF.

This chain links TRBV7-2 with TRBJ2-2; TRBD2 matches 7 bases. Germline V gene lookup returns CDR1 SGHTA and CDR2 FQGNSA. The CDR3 loop spans 16 amino acids. After removal of 3 bases from V and 4 bases from J, the junction contained 8 bases not matched to a gene. This CDR3 reads CASSFGGGPSTGELFF. CDR3 bases: TGTGCCAGCAGCTTTGGGGGAGGGCCGAGCACCGGGGAGCTGTTTTTT.

This clonotype was counted only a few times. This chain connects TRBV7-9 to TRBJ2-1; no firm D call. The V end was cut by 5 bases, the J end by 7 bases, with 18 bases between. There are 15 residues in the CDR3. CDR1 is SEHNR and CDR2 is FQNEAQ in the germline V gene (reference sequence). Here the CDR3 reads CASSPDGVTYNEQFF. CDR3 nucleotides: TGTGCCAGCAGCCCCGACGGCGTGACTTATAATGAGCAGTTCTTC. The full variable domain, with the rest looked up from reference TRBV7-9 and TRBJ2-1, is DTGVSQNPRHKITKRGQNVTFRCDPISEHNRLYWYRQTLGQGPEFLTYFQNEAQLEKSRLLSDRFSAERPKGSFSTLEIQRTEQGDSAMYLCASSPDGVTYNEQFFGPGTRLTVL.

V is TRBV7-9 and J is TRBJ2-5; 7 nucleotides align to TRBD1. This CDR3 is built from 14 residues. Germline assignment: CDR1 SEHNR and CDR2 FQNEAQ (reference sequence). The V segment lost 5 bases and the J segment 1 base; nucleotides outside the gene matches: 4. CDR3 sequence: CASSLGQFQETQYF. The CDR3 DNA follows: TGTGCCAGCAGCCTGGGACAGTTCCAAGAGACCCAGTACTTC.

V and J are TRBV6-2 or TRBV6-3 and TRBJ2-1; 13 positions match TRBD2. The CDR3 runs 16 residues. V was pared by 4 bases and J by 7 bases, with 7 bases of the junction left unmatched. The germline gives CDR1 MNHEY, CDR2 SVGEGT. CDR3 loop: CASSFGLAGVENEQFF. The DNA of the CDR3 is TGTGCCAGCAGTTTCGGACTAGCGGGAGTCGAAAATGAGCAGTTCTTC.

This chain joins TRBV6-2 or TRBV6-3 and TRBJ2-7, with 8 bases fitting TRBD1. CDR3 length equals 16 residues. The germline V gene encodes CDR1 MNHEY and CDR2 SVGEGT. V dropped 3 bases and J dropped 0; count of bases not matched to a gene: 7. CDR3 loop: CASSYLGQGASYEQYF. As DNA, the CDR3 is TGTGCCAGCAGTTATCTGGGGCAGGGGGCCTCCTACGAGCAGTACTTC.

V and J are TRBV24-1 and TRBJ1-2; 7 bases match TRBD1. V dropped 12 bases and J dropped 3; count of bases not matched to a gene: 6. This CDR3 contains 12 residues. Germline loops: CDR1 KGHDR, CDR2 SFDVKD. The CDR3 reads CAVSTGYYGYTF. The CDR3 DNA sequence: TGTGCCGTTTCGACAGGGTACTATGGCTACACCTTC.

The chain carries TRBV20-1 and TRBJ2-5; 9 nucleotides line up with TRBD2. The germline V gene has CDR1 DFQATT and CDR2 SNEGSKA (reference sequence). J gave up 6 bases and V 5 bases, and 13 bases lay outside the gene matches. CDR3 length equals 15 residues. In DNA form, the CDR3 reads TGCAGTGCTCTACGGGGGAGCGGGGGGCTGAAGACCCAGTACTTC. Protein: CSALRGSGGLKTQYF.

This clonotype was seen a few times. The rearrangement uses TRBV24-1 and TRBJ2-1; tentatively, D is TRBD2 (6 bases). The CDR3 runs 14 residues. The V and J ends lost 8 bases and 0 bases respectively, with 10 bases between them. The germline CDR1 and CDR2 sequences are KGHDR and SFDVKD. The CDR3 sequence: CATKGGSSYNEQFF. The CDR3 bases are TGTGCCACCAAAGGAGGGAGCTCCTACAATGAGCAGTTCTTC.

This clonotype has only a few counts. The CDR3 DNA sequence: TGCAGCGTTGCCGATAGCGGAGGAAATAATGAGCAGTTCTTC. This codes for CSVADSGGNNEQFF. The chain recombines TRBV29-1 with TRBJ2-1, with D perhaps TRBD2 (6 bases). This CDR3 has 14 amino acids. Trimming removed 4 bases from V and 7 bases from J, with 17 bases in between. CDR1 is SQVTM and CDR2 is ANQGSEA in the germline V gene.